This T cell receptor (beta chain) was documented in a study of cytomegalovirus exposure and HLA in healthy donors (TCRdb year 2017). About the investigation overall: An earlier analysis of approximately 550 of the donors reported approximately 300 Gb of sequence data and roughly 110 million unique TCR beta sequences from about 200 million T cells. A later genetic analysis used genome-wide SNP genotypes for about 65% of the 666 donors, treating that subset as a discovery cohort. Alongside the repertoire data, information on donor age, sex, ethnicity and CMV serostatus was compiled. The study aimed to test whether cataloging public T cell receptors could reveal signatures of past pathogen exposure. Of the 350 to 450 genotyped donors, roughly 76% were placed in the genetic ancestry cluster associated with self-reported Caucasian donors. Along with the approximately 650-subject first cohort, a separate validation cohort of roughly 110 different subjects was used. An early release covering more than 500 HLA-typed donors comprised roughly 300 gigabases of sequencing data and tens of millions of unique TCR sequences. Every repertoire in the discovery cohort had been generated on one and the same sequencing platform. Because of strong linkage in the cohort, four or five DR-DQ haplotypes were treated as single units for association and clustering. The later analysis used no new phenotypic data to find candidate immune exposures, relying instead on TCR beta sequences and their occurrence across donors. On average, roughly 200,000 unique TCR beta nucleotide sequences were sequenced per donor among 350 to 400 genotyped donors of the cohort, with approximately 18% of those sequences being non-productive. To study patterns of TCR occurrence, a later analysis re-analyzed previously published TCR beta repertoires from 666 donors and added high-resolution HLA genotyping. Typing coverage differed by locus: A, B, C, DRB1 and DQB1 were typed in roughly 629-630 donors, DQA1 in approximately 520, DPA1 in approximately 610, and DPB1 in 450 to 490. HLA typing covered class I and class II loci at four-digit resolution. The T cell repertoires of about 700 subjects were profiled by immunosequencing and related to cytomegalovirus serostatus. An earlier analysis of a few hundred of the donors applied high-throughput TCR beta sequencing to assess whether each TCR beta V gene segment acted as functional or pseudogenic. The study combined high-throughput TCR immunosequencing, statistical association of individual TCRs with disease status, and machine learning to predict cytomegalovirus infection status. Findings and caveats that apply to the study as a whole: Specific HLA alleles were associated with 15,000 to 20,000 TCR beta sequences at a false discovery rate of 0.05 in a later analysis. A cluster of highly shared sequence variants was judged likely to be a technical artifact of the sequencing pipeline. Because counts were too low, seventeen rarely observed V segments, including chromosome 9 orphons, were left out of the earlier analysis of a few hundred of the donors. According to the authors, the approach could potentially be generalized to other disease states and immunological phenotypes. The classifier was reported to diagnose cytomegalovirus status with high specificity and sensitivity in both the original cohort and the validation cohort. A further reported finding was that TCR beta sequences accurately predicted the HLA-A and HLA-B alleles for most subjects in the first cohort. In an earlier analysis of 587 of the donors, most TCR beta V segments were observed in productive rearrangements about 87% or about 30% of the time, broadly matching IMGT annotations. When HLA alleles, especially DR and DQ, strongly co-occurred, TCR associations were difficult to assign to individual alleles. Because some donors lacked HLA typing at each locus, the association tests relied only on the typed subset. Roughly uniform sequencing depth across donors was assumed in presence/absence analyses, although this assumption may not hold. A later analysis found that HLA-associated TCR beta chains were more clonally expanded and had lower generation probabilities than equally common non-associated chains. Most TCR sequences were observed very rarely across donors, whereas some public TCRs were present in many individuals. In a later analysis, TCR association rates were found to vary across HLA loci, with the most associated TCRs seen for DRB1 alleles and the fewest for HLA-C alleles. Correlated functional status among segregating V segments might be attributable to linkage disequilibrium, but an unknown experimental factor could not be ruled out. Only TCR beta chains were sequenced in this cohort, and the absence of alpha or paired-chain data limited detectable features. In vitro tests confirmed that a few of the cytomegalovirus-associated TCR beta chains recognize cytomegalovirus antigens. A total of 150 to 200 TCR beta chains were listed by the study as associated with cytomegalovirus. A later genetic analysis associated a missense DCLRE1C variant with V-gene and J-gene trimming of TCR beta chains, and an independent cohort replicated the association. A later analysis reported that several top co-occurrence clusters appeared linked to parvovirus B19, influenza, CMV and Epstein-Barr virus. For the cohort, immune exposure information was limited to CMV serostatus. According to a later genetic analysis, donors in an Asian-associated ancestry cluster had fewer N-insertions in productive TCRs than the approximately 710-donor mean. A later analysis found that most CMV-associated TCR beta chains appeared HLA-restricted, with HLA associations seemingly driven largely by CMV exposure.

The cohort consisted of fewer than 700 healthy bone marrow donors. At the time of sampling, every cohort member was nominally healthy, though immune exposures that went unrecorded were likely present. The donor tested CMV seropositive, placing the donor among the 250 to 350 seropositive members of the cohort. A peripheral blood sample was provided by each donor, and peripheral blood mononuclear cells were used for TCR beta sequencing. Genomic DNA extraction from the blood cell samples was performed with the Qiagen DNeasy Blood Extraction Kit. Receptor libraries were prepared by the immunoSEQ multiplex PCR assay. The multiplex PCR relied on a mix of 60 forward primers for TCR Vbeta segments and 13 reverse primers for TCR Jbeta segments. The CDR3 region of rearranged TCR beta genes was amplified from genomic DNA with a multiplex PCR assay. Amplified TCR beta libraries were sequenced as 87-base-pair reads on the Illumina HiSeq System. The source study handled its data this way. In a later analysis, 80 million or so unique TCR beta chains were counted across the roughly 670 repertoires, and roughly 10 million of these chains were shared by at least two donors. To remove PCR and sequencing errors, raw reads were error-corrected and collapsed into unique sequences using a nearest-neighbor algorithm that merged closely related sequences. Alignment of CDR3 sequences to IMGT reference sequences was used to assign V, D and J gene segments. For a sequence to be retained, a match of at least six nucleotides to both a V gene segment and a J gene segment was required. A rearrangement was called productive if the CDR3 had no stop codons and remained in frame with V and J, and every other rearrangement was called non-productive. CDR3 was defined by IMGT convention, running from the second conserved V-encoded cysteine to the conserved J-encoded phenylalanine. Sequences without an unambiguous match to a single V gene segment were excluded from the earlier analysis of about 630 of the donors. An earlier analysis of about 590 of the donors classified V segments as functional when productive rearrangements were above 56.7% and as segregating when the standard deviation between donors was above 5%. A statistical classification framework was built for diagnosing cytomegalovirus status from the catalog of TCR beta chain sequences. In a later analysis, TCR nucleotide sequences were compared against IMGT/GENE-DB human TR gene sequences so that V and J genes could be assigned. Using the TCRdist pipeline, a later analysis assigned CDR3 sequences along with most-parsimonious VDJ recombination scenarios. In a later analysis, every TCR beta chain was defined by the combination of its CDR3 amino acid sequence and its V-gene family, and reads without a unique V-gene family were dropped. In a later analysis, approximately 590 highly shared, low-generation-probability nucleotide sequences were removed to address suspected cross-contamination and a sequencing artifact. A later analysis calculated a clonal expansion index for each public chain from normalized within-repertoire ranks of inferred template counts. A later analysis computed generation probabilities with a VDJ recombination model fitted to out-of-frame rearrangements, and checked the results against IGoR. In a later analysis, hypergeometric tests were used to score TCR-TCR, TCR-HLA and TCR-CMV co-occurrence, with a repertoire-size bias correction applied to TCR pairs. False discovery rates were estimated in a later analysis by permuting HLA or CMV assignments 20 times. A later analysis grouped co-occurring TCRs with DBSCAN, adding TCRdist sequence similarity when clustering within HLA-allele-positive subsets. For co-occurrence clustering, repertoires with fewer than 30,000 or more than 120,000 public chains were excluded, along with five or six repertoires with anomalous nucleotide sharing. As stored in TCRdb, this immuneACCESS dataset retains in-frame rearrangements with V and J assigned. A fraction of the clones does not appear; measured against another copy, unresolved V genes explain less than half of the discrepancy, and the remainder lacks a known reason. From that table come the V and J calls and clone size; the DNA was used to work out D and trimming. The sample table shows some 170,000 clones, and under 85% are seen once. The ten largest make up about 4% of the sample.

With regard to this clone: What this receptor recognizes is not known. The junction and the germline gene differ at one end; a read error may be behind it.

Sequenced input: PBMCs. This sequence was found in a man aged 50 or older in good health and CMV-seropositive.

The DNA reads as follows: TGTGCCAGTAGTACCGGCGGGGCGCTGTTTTTT. Translated, this is CASSTGGALFF. The receptor chain draws on TRBV19 and TRBJ2-2; a tentative D call is TRBD2 (6 bases match). The germline V gene (reference sequence) sets CDR1 to LNHDA and CDR2 to SQIVND. From its cysteine to its phenylalanine, the CDR3 spans 11 amino acids. CDR3 DNA only is kept here, 33 bases in frame from base 1.